This T cell receptor beta chain was obtained from a study of CD8 T cells in ankylosing spondylitis. The CDR3 sequence is 13 residues long. The V segment lost 2 bases and the J segment 6 bases; nucleotides outside the gene matches: 4. Germline CDR1 is SGHRS and CDR2 is YFSETQ. Construction of TCR beta libraries was performed using quantitative 5'-RACE with molecular barcodes. TCRdb reprocessed the 5' RACE reads via MiXCR and lists one record per CDR3 protein. Here the sample spans nearly 350,000 distinct CDR3 sequences, roughly 14% being singletons. On this clonotype: Its matching antigen is unknown.

Whole-study findings and limits: Apparently characteristic of ankylosing spondylitis blood was a TCR beta motif (roughly eight highly homologous variants). Certain motif variants had earlier been reported in reactive arthritis synovial fluid and blood.

This sequence originates from a male donor with ankylosing spondylitis or in good health (not recorded which). Sequenced input: blood, either unsorted or a sorted T cell fraction (not recorded which). The V gene is TRBV5-1, the J gene TRBJ1-2; 7 nucleotides align to TRBD1. The CDR3 bases are TGCGCCAGCAGCTTAAGGGGGCGCGATGGCTACACCTTC. Protein product: CASSLRGRDGYTF.